The next 5 T cell receptor beta chains were all read from a single sample in a study of T cell clones after liver transplantation. Antigens of these TCRs are unknown. This table comes from immunoSEQ multiplex PCR, and its TCRdb copy is limited to in-frame clones, with some not included. Of over 1,000 clones in the sample, 40% to 45% are singletons; the top ten hold approximately 20%. TCRbeta sequences of proliferating CFSE-low MLR cells were labeled alloreactive. Sequencing used CD4+ T cells from cultured PBMCs. The source of these receptors is a human patient who received a liver transplant. A share of the T cells may be of graft donor origin.

This clone is judged large. The chain recombines TRBV28 with TRBJ1-2, with D perhaps TRBD1 (5 bases). V gave up 2 bases and J gave up 5 bases, with 9 bases separating them. Germline values: CDR1 MDHEN, CDR2 SYDVKM. The CDR3 spans 13 residues. Written as DNA, the CDR3 is TGTGCCAGCAGTTTACAGGGAGCATATGGCTACACCTTC. The encoded protein is CASSLQGAYGYTF.

The CDR3 sequence: CASSSGNEQFF. The CDR3 DNA reads TGTGCCAGCAGTTCAGGGAATGAGCAGTTCTTC. This chain links TRBV7-3 with TRBJ2-1; weak D call: TRBD1 (5 bases). The V and J ends lost 6 bases and 7 bases respectively, with 7 bases between them. The CDR3 is 11 residues long. Germline-derived CDR1 and CDR2 are SGHTA and FQGTGA.

CDR3 in DNA: TGTGCCAGCAGCTTCTTTACGGGAGTAGAGACCCAGTACTTC. Amino acid sequence: CASSFFTGVETQYF. The chain couples TRBV7-2 to TRBJ2-5; D might be TRBD2 (6 bases). CDR1 SGHTA and CDR2 FQGNSA come from the germline V gene. The CDR3 spans 14 residues. Trimming shortened V by 3 bases and J by 4 bases, and 12 bases separated the two germline ends.

The table lists this clone with a few counts. The rearrangement joins TRBV5-1 to TRBJ2-7, with D tentatively TRBD1 (7 bases). Germline CDR1 and CDR2: SGHRS and YFSETQ. V was cut by 1 base and J by 4 bases, with 15 bases left in between. This CDR3 comprises 15 residues. In DNA, the CDR3 is TGCGCCAGCAGCTTGACAGGACAGGAGGGATACGAGCAGTACTTC. It yields the protein CASSLTGQEGYEQYF.

This rearrangement joins TRBV13 to TRBJ2-1, with 7 bases fitting TRBD2. CDR3 length: 14 residues. V lost 5 bases to trimming and J lost 0 bases; unmatched junction nucleotides: 1. The germline gives CDR1 PRHDT, CDR2 FYEKMQ (reference sequence). CDR3 sequence (DNA): TGTGCCAGCAGCGGCGGGAGCTCCTACAATGAGCAGTTCTTC. This encodes CASSGGSSYNEQFF.